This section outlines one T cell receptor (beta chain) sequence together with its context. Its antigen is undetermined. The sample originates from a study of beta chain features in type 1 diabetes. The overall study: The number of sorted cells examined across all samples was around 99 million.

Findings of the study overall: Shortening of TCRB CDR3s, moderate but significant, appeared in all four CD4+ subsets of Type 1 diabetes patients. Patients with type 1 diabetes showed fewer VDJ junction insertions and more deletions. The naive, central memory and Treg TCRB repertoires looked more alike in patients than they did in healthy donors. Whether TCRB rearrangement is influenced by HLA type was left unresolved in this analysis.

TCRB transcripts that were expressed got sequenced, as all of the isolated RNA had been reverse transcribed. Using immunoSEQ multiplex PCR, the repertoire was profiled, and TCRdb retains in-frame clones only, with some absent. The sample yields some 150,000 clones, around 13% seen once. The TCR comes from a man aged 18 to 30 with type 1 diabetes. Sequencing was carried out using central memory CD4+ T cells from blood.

The CDR3: CASSSGRTSGGDNEQFF. CDR3 DNA sequence: TGTGCCAGCAGCTCAGGCCGGACTAGCGGGGGAGACAATGAGCAGTTCTTC. The gene calls are TRBV7-2 and TRBJ2-1, with 13 bases lining up with TRBD2. The CDR3 is 17 amino acids. CDR1 SGHTA and CDR2 FQGNSA come from the germline V gene. J gave up 5 bases and V 4 bases, and 8 bases lay outside the gene matches.